This entry concerns a single TCR beta chain. Its antigen is unknown. The data were obtained in a study of cytotoxic CD8 clonotypes in ibrutinib-treated CLL. Points from the study as a whole: Clonality at baseline surpassed age-matched healthy donors and tracked circulating CD8+ T-cell counts.

The planned depth of sequencing spanned 1 in 200,000 to 1 in 1 million T cells. Profiling relied on immunoSEQ multiplex PCR, and the TCRdb table lists in-frame clones only, not all of them. The sample lists approximately 150,000 clones; around 80% were seen once. CDR3 size: 12 residues. The germline CDR1 and CDR2 sequences are LNHDA and SQIVND (reference sequence). The ends were cut back, 9 bases at V and 5 bases at J, with 13 bases in the middle. The receptor was derived from a human donor with chronic lymphocytic leukemia. The V and J genes are TRBV19 and TRBJ1-2, with D perhaps TRBD1 (6 bases). The starting material was PBMCs, obtained after 24 months of ibrutinib treatment. The CDR3 is CASRVTGYGYTF. The CDR3 DNA sequence: TGTGCCAGCAGAGTTACAGGGTATGGCTACACCTTC.